The next 2 T cell receptor beta chains were all read from a single sample in a study of blood T cell repertoires in COVID-19. Assay used: immunoSEQ multiplex PCR; TCRdb lists only in-frame clones, some missing. There are approximately 140,000 clones in the sample; 70% to 90% occur only once, and around 8% lies in the top ten. The source material was peripheral blood. These receptors were taken from a woman in her sixties with COVID-19, enrolled during active disease.

The rearrangement joins TRBV29-1 to TRBJ2-7; 8 bases fit TRBD1. V shed 4 bases, J shed 6 bases, and the junction held 5 bases outside the gene matches. This CDR3 spans 12 amino acids. CDR1 is SQVTM, CDR2 ANQGSEA, per germline. The CDR3 protein is CSVGTGRSEQYF. The CDR3 DNA is TGCAGCGTTGGGACAGGGCGGAGCGAGCAGTACTTC.

CDR3 region: CASSFTGKNTGELFF. The CDR3 DNA follows: TGTGCCAGCAGCTTTACAGGGAAGAACACCGGGGAGCTGTTTTTT. This sequence joins TRBV11-2 and TRBJ2-2; D may be TRBD1 (6 bases). The CDR3 extends over 15 amino acids. Per germline, CDR1 SGHAT and CDR2 FQNNGV. The ends were cut back, 3 bases at V and 1 base at J, with 9 bases in the middle.